This T cell receptor (beta chain) is from a study of neurological immune-mediated disorders. Germline CDR1 is MNHEY and CDR2 is SVGAGI. This CDR3 region has 13 residues. This clonotype was detected ten times or more. Its antigen is not identified. Relative to the germline gene, one junction end is altered; a read error may explain this. TCRdb redid the calling of the 5' RACE reads with MiXCR, one entry per CDR3 protein. The repertoire has around 130,000 distinct CDR3 sequences, more than 2.5% of them found once; the top ten carry roughly 1.3%. Regarding the study as a whole: Clinical and MRI features did not associate with the cluster found in multiple sclerosis patients. Phylogenetic analysis grouped 18 of 34 multiple sclerosis patients' repertoires together, suggesting a possible repertoire signature. TCR-beta repertoires seemed private in all groups, with no expanded CDR3 amino acid sequences shared.

The TCR sequence derives from a woman younger than 45 with multiple sclerosis. This rearrangement joins TRBV6-5 to TRBJ2-7; TRBD1 aligns across 7 bases. Sample: PBMCs. The CDR3: CASSMLGQPWLEF. CDR3 sequence (DNA): TGTGCCAGCAGTATGTTGGGACAGCCTTGGCTGGAATTC.